This T cell receptor beta chain was profiled in a study of blood T cell repertoires in COVID-19. Study overall: The United States, Italy and Spain supplied acute and convalescent COVID-19 samples. In each case, the material was cDNA or gDNA derived from T cells, B-cell-depleted T cells, or PBMCs.

The data were produced by immunoSEQ multiplex PCR, yet TCRdb's version contains in-frame clones alone and is incomplete. The repertoire has approximately 320,000 clones, approximately 85% of them found once; the top ten carry roughly 7.8%. Trimming cost V 6 bases and J 6 bases; bases outside gene matches: 5. Germline V gene data show CDR1 as MNHEY and CDR2 as SVGAGI. This CDR3 contains 13 residues. This clonotype originated in a human donor in a cohort sampled during active COVID-19. V usage is TRBV6-5 and J usage is TRBJ1-5; 7 bases line up with TRBD1. Material: peripheral blood. The CDR3 protein is CASSPDRAQPQHF. CDR3 in DNA: TGTGCCAGCAGCCCCGACAGGGCTCAGCCCCAGCATTTT.